This T cell receptor beta chain was sequenced during a study of T cells after yellow fever vaccination. Notes on the study in general: Most primary-vaccination clones reappeared after the booster (about 97% CD4, about 88% CD8). The presence of abundant clonotypes contaminating from the bulk population was possible in FACS-sorted repertoires.

This clonotype was detected a few times. Antigen specificity is unknown. The CDR3 runs to 15 residues. V shed 7 bases and J 5 bases; nucleotides not matched to a gene: 7. CDR1 is MNHEY and CDR2 is SMNVEV in the germline V gene (reference sequence). TCRdb itself ran the 5' RACE reads through MiXCR, one entry per CDR3 protein. The sample has hundreds of thousands of distinct CDR3 sequences; under 20% are singletons. This TCR derives from a man aged 18 to 29 who received the YFV17D yellow fever vaccine. Material: PBMCs, obtained before the yellow fever booster vaccination. The chain is built from TRBV27 and TRBJ2-1, with 11 bases matching TRBD2. The CDR3 protein is CASTTGTSGNNEQFF. The CDR3 nucleotides are TGTGCCAGCACCACCGGGACTAGCGGCAACAATGAGCAGTTCTTC.